This T cell receptor (beta chain) was sequenced for a study of blood T cell repertoires in COVID-19. About the study: Sites in the United States, Italy and Spain provided acute and convalescent COVID-19 samples. T cells, B-cell-depleted T cells, or PBMCs provided the cDNA or gDNA that served as material.

It was during active infection that Seattle patients were enrolled and then longitudinally followed. Only in-frame clones appear in the TCRdb table, and some are missing; sequencing was by immunoSEQ multiplex PCR. The sample yields 200,000 to 250,000 clones, approximately 83% seen once. The origin of this receptor is a woman aged 25 to 39 with COVID-19, enrolled during active disease. The source material was peripheral blood.

The CDR3 DNA sequence: TGTGCCAGCAGTGAATACGGGGAGGCTTTCTTT. Amino acids: CASSEYGEAFF. The chain has TRBV25-1 and TRBJ1-1; no clear D. The germline V gene encodes CDR1 MGHDK and CDR2 SYGVNS. V dropped 0 bases and J dropped 11 bases, with 7 bases sitting between them. The CDR3 extends over 11 amino acids.